This TCR beta chain stems from a study of T cells in Graves' hyperthyroidism and ophthalmopathy. Across the study: Before any treatment, at initial diagnosis, peripheral blood was collected.

Newly diagnosed patients aged 18 to 65 had hyperthyroidism of under 2 months' duration. Any patient presenting with uncontrolled infection, other autoimmune disease, pregnancy or lactation was left out. This clonotype was observed once. RNA transcripts served as the template for amplifying TCR beta CDR3 regions. The HTBI primer set served for first-round RT-PCR of the TCR CDR3. TCRdb re-called the multiplex PCR reads with MiXCR, one entry per CDR3 protein. Among fewer than 600,000 distinct CDR3 sequences listed, about an eighth were seen once. The sequence derives from a young woman with Graves' hyperthyroidism. Sequenced material: blood.

The CDR3: CSARDGGDTQYF. The CDR3 coding sequence is TGCAGTGCTAGAGATGGCGGAGATACGCAGTATTTT. The rearrangement uses TRBV20-1 and TRBJ2-3, with D hard to call. Germline CDR1 DFQATT, CDR2 SNEGSKA (reference sequence). V lost 0 bases, J lost 5 bases, and 6 bases lay in between. The CDR3 is 12 amino acids.